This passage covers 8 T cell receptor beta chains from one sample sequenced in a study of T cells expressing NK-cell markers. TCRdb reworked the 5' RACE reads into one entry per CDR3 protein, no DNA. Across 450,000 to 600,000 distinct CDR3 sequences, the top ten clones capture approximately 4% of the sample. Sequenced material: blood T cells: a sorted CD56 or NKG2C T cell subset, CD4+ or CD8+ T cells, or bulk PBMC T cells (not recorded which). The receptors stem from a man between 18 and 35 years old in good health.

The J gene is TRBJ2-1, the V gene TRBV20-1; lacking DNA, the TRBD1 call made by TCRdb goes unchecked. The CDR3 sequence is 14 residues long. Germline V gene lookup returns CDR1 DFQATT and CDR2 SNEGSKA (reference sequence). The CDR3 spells CSARSLGQGNEQFF.

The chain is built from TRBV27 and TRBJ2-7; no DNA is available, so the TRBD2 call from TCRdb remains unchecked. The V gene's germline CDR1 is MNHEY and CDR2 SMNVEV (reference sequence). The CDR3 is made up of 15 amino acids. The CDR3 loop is CASSSRTSGIYEQYF.

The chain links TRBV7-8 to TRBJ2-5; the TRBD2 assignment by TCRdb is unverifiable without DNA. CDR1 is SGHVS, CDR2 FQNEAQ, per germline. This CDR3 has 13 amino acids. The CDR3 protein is CASSSSSAETQYF.

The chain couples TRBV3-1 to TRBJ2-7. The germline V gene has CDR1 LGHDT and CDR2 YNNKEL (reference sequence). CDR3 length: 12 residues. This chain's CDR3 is CASSQRYSEQYF.

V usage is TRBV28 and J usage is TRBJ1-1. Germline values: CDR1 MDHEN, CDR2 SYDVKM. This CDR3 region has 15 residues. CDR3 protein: CASSLTGTMNTEAFF. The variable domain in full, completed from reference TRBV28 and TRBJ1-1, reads DVKVTQSSRYLVKRTGEKVFLECVQDMDHENMFWYRQDPGLGLRLIYFSYDVKMKEKGDIPEGYSVSREKKERFSLILESASTNQTSMYLCASSLTGTMNTEAFFGQGTRLTVV.

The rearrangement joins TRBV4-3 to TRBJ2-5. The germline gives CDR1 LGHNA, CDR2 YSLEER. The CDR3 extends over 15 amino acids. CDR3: CASSQNFGYQETQYF.

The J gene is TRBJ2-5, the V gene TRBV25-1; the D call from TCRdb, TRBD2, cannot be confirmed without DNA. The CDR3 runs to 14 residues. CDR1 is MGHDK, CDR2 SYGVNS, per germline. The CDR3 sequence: CASIPNSGEETQYF.

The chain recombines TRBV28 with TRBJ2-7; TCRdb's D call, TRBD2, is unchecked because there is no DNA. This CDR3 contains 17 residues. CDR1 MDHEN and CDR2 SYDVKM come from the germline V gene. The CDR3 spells CASSSPKLAGGPTEQYF.